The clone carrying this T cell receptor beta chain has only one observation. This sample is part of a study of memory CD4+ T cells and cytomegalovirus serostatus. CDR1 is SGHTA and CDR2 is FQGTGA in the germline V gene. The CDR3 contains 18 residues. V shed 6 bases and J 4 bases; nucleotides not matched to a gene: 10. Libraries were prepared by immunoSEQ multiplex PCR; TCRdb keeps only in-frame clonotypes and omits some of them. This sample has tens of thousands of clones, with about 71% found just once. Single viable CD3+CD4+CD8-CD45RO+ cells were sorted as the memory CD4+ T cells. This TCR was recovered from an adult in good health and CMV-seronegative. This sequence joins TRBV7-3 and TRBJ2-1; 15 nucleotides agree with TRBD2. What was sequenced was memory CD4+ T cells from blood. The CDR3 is CASSAGTSGGTVYNEQFF. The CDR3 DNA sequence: TGTGCCAGCAGTGCCGGGACTAGCGGGGGGACAGTATACAATGAGCAGTTCTTC.